Presented here are 22 T cell receptor beta chains from one specimen sequenced in a study of STAT5B mutations in CD4+ large granular lymphocyte leukemia (dated by TCRdb to the early 2020s). The library was prepared using the immunoSEQ multiplex PCR assay. The table was pulled from immuneACCESS by TCRdb, which kept in-frame rearrangements only. Such tables lose some clones; where checked, under half of the loss comes from unresolved V genes, and the rest has no known cause. Across this sample there are roughly 30,000 clones, with around 80% seen only once. Together, the top ten hold about 2% of the sample. Material for sequencing was CD4+ T cells from blood buffy coats. These receptors originate from a human donor in good health.

V and J are TRBV10-3 and TRBJ1-2; D is perhaps TRBD1 (5 bases). The germline V and J ends were trimmed by 2 bases and 4 bases, with 17 bases remaining between them. There are 16 residues in the CDR3. Germline values: CDR1 ENHRY, CDR2 SYGVKD. The CDR3 reads CAISEVVSGTSYGYTF. The CDR3 nucleotides read TGTGCCATCAGTGAGGTGGTTTCGGGGACTTCCTATGGCTACACCTTC.

The V call is TRBV11-3, the J call TRBJ2-6; TRBD1 agrees at 9 bases. This CDR3 spans 16 amino acids. J gave up 4 bases and V 3 bases, and 4 bases lay outside the gene matches. Germline loops: CDR1 SGHNT, CDR2 YENEEA. CDR3 protein: CASSLGQGRGANVLTF. DNA of the CDR3: TGTGCCAGCAGCTTGGGACAGGGTCGCGGGGCCAACGTCCTGACTTTC.

V usage is TRBV6-1 and J usage is TRBJ2-4; D perhaps matches TRBD2 (6 bases). The CDR3 totals 14 residues. Germline V gives CDR1 MNHNS, CDR2 SASEGT. Trimming pared 7 bases from V and 6 bases from J, leaving 16 bases between. The CDR3 reads CASTLDGGLNIQYF. The CDR3, as DNA: TGTGCCAGCACTCTCGACGGAGGGCTAAACATTCAGTACTTC.

This clone was counted once. The rearrangement links TRBV19 to TRBJ2-1; D call uncertain. Between the trimmed V and J ends, which lost 1 base and 4 bases, there was a span of 5 bases. CDR1 is LNHDA, CDR2 SQIVND, per germline (reference sequence). The CDR3 runs 13 residues. DNA of the CDR3: TGTGCCAGTAGTATAGGTCAGTACAATGAGCAGTTCTTC. Translating it yields CASSIGQYNEQFF. Variable domain in full (rest from reference TRBV19 and TRBJ2-1): DGGITQSPKYLFRKEGQNVTLSCEQNLNHDAMYWYRQDPGQGLRLIYYSQIVNDFQKGDIAEGYSVSREKKESFPLTVTSAQKNPTAFYLCASSIGQYNEQFFGPGTRLTVL.

The chain links TRBV19 to TRBJ2-1, with D perhaps matching TRBD1 or TRBD2 (5 bases each). The CDR3 contains 15 residues. V was pared by 4 bases and J by 6 bases, with 16 bases between. In germline, CDR1 is LNHDA, CDR2 SQIVND (reference sequence). The CDR3 sequence: CASSSSGTLGNEQFF. CDR3 nucleotide sequence: TGTGCCAGTAGTAGTTCCGGGACCCTGGGCAATGAGCAGTTCTTC.

The V and J genes are TRBV6-1 and TRBJ1-2; TRBD1 might be the D (6 bases). Germline V gene data show CDR1 as MNHNS and CDR2 as SASEGT. This CDR3 contains 15 residues. V lost 2 bases and J 5 bases, leaving 15 bases between the germline ends. The CDR3, as DNA: TGTGCCAGCAGTGAAACCCATACGGGGGCGTATGGCTACACCTTC. Protein product: CASSETHTGAYGYTF.

The chain has TRBV2 and TRBJ1-2; D is undetermined. Germline V CDR1 and CDR2: SNHLY, FYNNEI. V lost 1 base to trimming and J lost 4 bases, with 13 bases between them. The CDR3 has 15 amino acids. The CDR3 here is CASSEDLGNSYGYTF. The CDR3 DNA reads TGTGCCAGCAGTGAAGATTTAGGGAACAGCTATGGCTACACCTTC.

V usage is TRBV4-1 and J usage is TRBJ2-7, with 11 nucleotides matching TRBD2. J lost 4 bases, V lost 2 bases, and 7 bases had no gene match. Germline assignment: CDR1 MGHRA and CDR2 YSYEKL. The CDR3 contains 16 residues. CDR3 coding DNA: TGCGCCAGCAGCCAACCCACTAGCGGGAGATCATACGAGCAGTACTTC. Residues: CASSQPTSGRSYEQYF.

This chain uses TRBV5-6 with TRBJ1-2; D not resolved. The CDR3 length is 10 residues. In germline, CDR1 is SGHDT, CDR2 YYEEEE. Trimming took 2 bases from V and 7 from J, leaving 3 bases between them. The CDR3 protein is CASSFSGYTF. The CDR3 DNA sequence: TGTGCCAGCAGCTTCAGTGGCTACACCTTC.

This sequence joins TRBV5-6 and TRBJ2-1; no definite D call. The CDR3 extends over 15 amino acids. The V gene lost 1 base and the J gene lost 3 bases, with 11 bases spanning the gap. Germline values: CDR1 SGHDT, CDR2 YYEEEE. CDR3 loop: CASSLPGSIYNEQFF. In DNA, the CDR3 is TGTGCCAGCAGCTTGCCGGGCTCGATCTACAATGAGCAGTTCTTC.

This rearrangement joins TRBV6-1 to TRBJ1-1, with D possibly being TRBD1 (5 bases). V lost 4 bases to trimming and J lost 5 bases, with 14 bases between them. Germline CDR1 MNHNS, CDR2 SASEGT. The CDR3 is 14 amino acids. In DNA form, the CDR3 reads TGTGCCAGCAGTGGGGGCCCTAAGGGGACTGAAGCTTTCTTT. This codes for CASSGGPKGTEAFF.

This clone has a handful of counts. The chain recombines TRBV10-1 with TRBJ1-1, with D possibly TRBD1 on 6 matching bases. Germline CDR1 and CDR2: WNHNN and SYGVQD (reference sequence). Trimming left V 5 bases short and J 4 bases short, with 11 bases between. The CDR3 extends over 13 amino acids. Here the CDR3 DNA reads TGCGCCAGCAGTCGAGGCAGGGGCACTGAAGCTTTCTTT. Amino acids: CASSRGRGTEAFF.

This chain links TRBV5-6 with TRBJ1-2; tentative D call: TRBD1 (5 bases). V lost 2 bases and J lost 7, with 21 bases in between. Looked up from germline, CDR1 is SGHDT and CDR2 is YYEEEE. This CDR3 spans 16 amino acids. Here the CDR3 DNA reads TGTGCCAGCAGCTTTTATCCGGGGGGAGGGAAGGGTGGCTACACCTTC. This translates into CASSFYPGGGKGGYTF.

This clone was seen more than once but under ten times. The rearrangement links TRBV6-1 to TRBJ1-5; no clear D gene. This CDR3 region has 15 residues. Germline V gives CDR1 MNHNS, CDR2 SASEGT. V was pared by 4 bases and J by 0 bases, with 10 bases between. CDR3 protein: CASSGGGNSNQPQHF. The DNA for the CDR3 is TGTGCCAGCAGTGGGGGAGGGAATAGCAATCAGCCCCAGCATTTT.

The rearrangement joins TRBV10-1 to TRBJ1-4; D might be TRBD1 (6 bases). The CDR3 spans 14 residues. The germline V gene has CDR1 WNHNN and CDR2 SYGVQD (reference sequence). V lost 4 bases to trimming and J lost 4 bases, with 10 bases between them. CDR3 amino acids: CASSGGRGNEKLFF. The CDR3 nucleotides are TGCGCCAGCAGTGGAGGCAGGGGTAATGAAAAACTGTTTTTT.

The V gene is TRBV9, the J gene TRBJ1-1; D uncertain. The germline CDR1 and CDR2 sequences are SGDLS and YYNGEE. With 0 bases removed from V and 0 bases from J, the gap between germline ends came to 9 bases. This CDR3 has 15 amino acids. The CDR3 DNA sequence: TGTGCCAGCAGCGTAGAAGGGTCGTTGAACACTGAAGCTTTCTTT. It specifies CASSVEGSLNTEAFF.

The rearrangement links TRBV10-1 to TRBJ2-1, with D maybe TRBD2 (5 bases). The CDR3 runs 16 residues. CDR1 and CDR2 (germline): WNHNN, SYGVQD (reference sequence). Trimming took off 2 bases at V and 10 bases at J, with 21 bases between the two ends. The CDR3 sequence is CASSEDPIGPRGEQFF. Written as DNA, the CDR3 is TGCGCCAGCAGTGAGGACCCCATCGGGCCGCGCGGGGAGCAGTTCTTC.

This sequence joins TRBV6-5 and TRBJ1-2; possibly TRBD1 for D (6 bases). Trimming shortened V by 0 bases and J by 0 bases, and 8 bases separated the two germline ends. The CDR3 has 15 residues. CDR1 and CDR2 from the germline V gene are MNHEY and SVGAGI. The CDR3 protein is CASSYSGTPNYGYTF. In nucleotides, the CDR3 is TGTGCCAGCAGTTACTCGGGGACACCTAACTATGGCTACACCTTC.

The CDR3 is CASSLARTGGGGYTF. CDR3 nucleotides: TGTGCCAGCAGCTTAGCCCGGACAGGGGGCGGGGGCTACACCTTC. The V call is TRBV11-2, the J call TRBJ1-2; 11 bases map to TRBD1. After removal of 1 base from V and 8 bases from J, the junction contained 6 bases not matched to a gene. Germline lookup yields CDR1 SGHAT and CDR2 FQNNGV. The CDR3 consists of 15 residues.

The chain joins TRBV5-6 to TRBJ2-7; tentative D call: TRBD2 (8 bases). The CDR3 has 16 amino acids. Germline CDR1 SGHDT, CDR2 YYEEEE. Trimming left V 2 bases short and J 2 bases short, with 17 bases between. CDR3 DNA sequence: TGTGCCAGCAGCTTCCGGGAGGGGGCCCTTACCTACGAGCAGTACTTC. Translating gives CASSFREGALTYEQYF.

This sequence joins TRBV30 and TRBJ1-1; D possibly corresponds to TRBD1 (5 bases). The ends were cut back, 0 bases at V and 1 base at J, with 9 bases in the middle. In germline, CDR1 is GTSNPN, CDR2 SVGIG (reference sequence). The CDR3 loop spans 14 amino acids. The CDR3 DNA follows: TGTGCCTGGAGTGTACAGGTGACGAACACTGAAGCTTTCTTT. This translates into CAWSVQVTNTEAFF.

V gene TRBV18 combines with J gene TRBJ1-2; D is uncertain. Germline assignment: CDR1 KGHSH and CDR2 LQKENI. Deletions cut 3 bases from V and 8 bases from J, with 25 bases between. The CDR3 is made up of 17 amino acids. Here the CDR3 reads CASSPSSIAGIVGGYTF. CDR3 nucleotides: TGTGCCAGCTCACCCTCCTCCATCGCGGGAATTGTAGGGGGCTACACCTTC.